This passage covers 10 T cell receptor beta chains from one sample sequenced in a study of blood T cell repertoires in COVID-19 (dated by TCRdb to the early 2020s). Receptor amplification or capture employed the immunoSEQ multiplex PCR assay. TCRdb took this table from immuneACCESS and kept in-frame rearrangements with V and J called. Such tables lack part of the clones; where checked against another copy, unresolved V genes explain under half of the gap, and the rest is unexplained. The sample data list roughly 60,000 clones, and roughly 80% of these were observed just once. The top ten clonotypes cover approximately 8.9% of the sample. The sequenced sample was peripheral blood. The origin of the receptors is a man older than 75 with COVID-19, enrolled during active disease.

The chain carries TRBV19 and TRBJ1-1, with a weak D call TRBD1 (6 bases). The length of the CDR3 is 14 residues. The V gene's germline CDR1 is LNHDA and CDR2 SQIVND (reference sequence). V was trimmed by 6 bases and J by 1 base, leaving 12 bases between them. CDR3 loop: CASRIQGRNTEAFF. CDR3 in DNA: TGTGCCAGTAGAATACAGGGTCGGAACACTGAAGCTTTCTTT.

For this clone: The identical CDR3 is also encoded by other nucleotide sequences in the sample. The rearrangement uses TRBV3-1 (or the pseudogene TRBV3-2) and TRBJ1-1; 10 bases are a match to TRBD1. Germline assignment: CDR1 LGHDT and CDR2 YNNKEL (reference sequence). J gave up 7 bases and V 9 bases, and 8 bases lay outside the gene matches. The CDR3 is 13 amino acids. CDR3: CASSFRTGGEAFF. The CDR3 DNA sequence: TGTGCCAGTAGCTTTAGGACAGGGGGTGAAGCTTTCTTT.

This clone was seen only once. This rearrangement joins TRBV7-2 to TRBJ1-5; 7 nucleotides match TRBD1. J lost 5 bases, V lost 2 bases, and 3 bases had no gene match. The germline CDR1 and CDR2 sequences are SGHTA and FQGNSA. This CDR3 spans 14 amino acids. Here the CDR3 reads CASSLLQGDQPQHF. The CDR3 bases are TGTGCCAGCAGCTTACTGCAGGGGGATCAGCCCCAGCATTTT.

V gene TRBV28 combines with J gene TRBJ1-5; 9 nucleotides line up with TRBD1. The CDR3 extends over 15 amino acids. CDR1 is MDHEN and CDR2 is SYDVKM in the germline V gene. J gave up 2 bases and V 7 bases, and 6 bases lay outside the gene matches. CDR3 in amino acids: CASTQDRGGNQPQHF. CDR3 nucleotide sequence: TGTGCCAGCACCCAGGACAGGGGAGGCAATCAGCCCCAGCATTTT.

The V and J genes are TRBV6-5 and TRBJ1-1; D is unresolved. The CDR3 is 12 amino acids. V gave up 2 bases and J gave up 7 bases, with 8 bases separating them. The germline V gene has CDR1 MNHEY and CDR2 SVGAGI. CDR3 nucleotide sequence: TGTGCCAGCAGTTACCTTTCAGGTGAAGCTTTCTTT. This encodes CASSYLSGEAFF.

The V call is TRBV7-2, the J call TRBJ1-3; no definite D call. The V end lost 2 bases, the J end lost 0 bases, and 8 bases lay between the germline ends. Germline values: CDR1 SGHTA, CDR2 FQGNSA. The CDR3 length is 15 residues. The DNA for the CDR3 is TGTGCCAGCAGCTTAAGGCCTAGCTCTGGAAACACCATATATTTT. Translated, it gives CASSLRPSSGNTIYF.

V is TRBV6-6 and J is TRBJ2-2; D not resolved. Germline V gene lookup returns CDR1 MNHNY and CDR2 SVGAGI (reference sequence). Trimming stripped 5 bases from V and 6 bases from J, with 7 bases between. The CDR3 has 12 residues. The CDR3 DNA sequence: TGTGCCAGCAGTCCCTACGCCGGGGAGCTGTTTTTT. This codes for CASSPYAGELFF.

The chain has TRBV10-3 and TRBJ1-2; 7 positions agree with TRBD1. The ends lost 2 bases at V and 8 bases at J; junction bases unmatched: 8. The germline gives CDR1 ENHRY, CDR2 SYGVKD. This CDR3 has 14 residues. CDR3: CAISEPGQLRGYTF. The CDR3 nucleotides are TGTGCCATCAGTGAGCCGGGACAGTTGCGAGGCTACACCTTC.

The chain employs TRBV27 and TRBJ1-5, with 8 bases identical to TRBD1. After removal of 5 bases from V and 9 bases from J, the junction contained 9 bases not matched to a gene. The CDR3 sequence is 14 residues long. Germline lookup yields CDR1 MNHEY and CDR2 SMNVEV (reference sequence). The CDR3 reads CASSDRGRDRPQHF. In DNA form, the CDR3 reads TGTGCCAGCAGTGACAGGGGTAGGGATCGGCCCCAGCATTTT.

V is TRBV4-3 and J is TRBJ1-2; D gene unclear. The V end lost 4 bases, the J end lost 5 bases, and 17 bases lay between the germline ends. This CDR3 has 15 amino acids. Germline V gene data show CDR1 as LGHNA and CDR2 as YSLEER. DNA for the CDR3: TGCGCCAGCAGCCGGAGAGCCGATGAGGTGTATGGCTACACCTTC. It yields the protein CASSRRADEVYGYTF.